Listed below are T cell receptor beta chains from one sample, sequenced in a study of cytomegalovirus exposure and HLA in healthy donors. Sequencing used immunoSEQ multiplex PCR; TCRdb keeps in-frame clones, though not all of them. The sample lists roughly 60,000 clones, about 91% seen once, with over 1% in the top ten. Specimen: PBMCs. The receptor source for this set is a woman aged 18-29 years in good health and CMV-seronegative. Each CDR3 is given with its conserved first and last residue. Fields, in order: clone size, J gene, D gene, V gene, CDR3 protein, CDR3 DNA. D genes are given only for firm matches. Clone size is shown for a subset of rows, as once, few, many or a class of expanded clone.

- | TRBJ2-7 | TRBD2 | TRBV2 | CASVWGVAGGEQYF | TGTGCCAGCGTTTGGGGGGTAGCGGGAGGCGAGCAGTACTTC
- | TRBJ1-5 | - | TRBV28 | CASSSGGSNQPQHF | TGTGCCAGCAGTTCCGGGGGTAGCAATCAGCCCCAGCATTTT
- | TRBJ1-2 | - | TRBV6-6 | CASRLEGVGGYTF | TGTGCCAGCAGATTAGAGGGGGTGGGTGGCTACACCTTC
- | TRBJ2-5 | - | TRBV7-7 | CASSLAQRGGAETQYF | TGTGCTAGCAGCTTAGCCCAGAGGGGGGGGGCTGAGACCCAGTACTTC
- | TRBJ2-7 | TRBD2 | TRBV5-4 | CASSIGTSATYEQYF | TGTGCCAGCAGCATAGGGACTAGCGCGACCTACGAGCAGTACTTC
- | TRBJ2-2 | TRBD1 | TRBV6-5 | CASSFPPTGAGELFF | TGTGCCAGCAGTTTCCCCCCTACAGGGGCCGGGGAGCTGTTTTTT
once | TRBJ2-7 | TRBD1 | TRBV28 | CASSTPVSRDRGSYEQYF | TGTGCCAGCAGTACCCCTGTCTCCCGGGACAGGGGTTCCTACGAGCAGTACTTC
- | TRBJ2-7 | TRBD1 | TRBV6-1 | CASSVGDSSDEQYF | TGTGCCAGCAGTGTCGGGGACAGTTCGGACGAGCAGTACTTC
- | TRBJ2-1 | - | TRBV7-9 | CASSFALSEQFF | TGTGCCAGCAGCTTCGCCTTGAGTGAGCAGTTCTTC
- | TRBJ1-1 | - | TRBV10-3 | CAIRNTPNTEAFF | TGTGCCATCAGAAACACACCTAACACTGAAGCTTTCTTT
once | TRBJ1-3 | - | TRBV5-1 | CASSSRVGNTIYF | TGCGCCAGCAGCTCCAGGGTTGGAAACACCATATATTTT
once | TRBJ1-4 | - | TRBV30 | CAWRGTPVQEKLFF | TGTGCCTGGAGAGGGACACCGGTACAAGAAAAACTGTTTTTT
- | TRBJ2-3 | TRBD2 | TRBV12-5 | CASGGENADTQYF | TGTGCTAGCGGGGGGGAGAATGCAGATACGCAGTATTTT
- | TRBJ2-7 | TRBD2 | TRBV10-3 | CAIRTGTREGSGEQYF | TGTGCCATTCGGACCGGGACTAGGGAGGGTTCGGGCGAGCAGTACTTC
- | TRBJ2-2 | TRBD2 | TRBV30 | CAWSVRLADQHRGAVF | TGTGCCTGGAGTGTCCGACTAGCGGATCAACACCGGGGAGCTGTTTTT
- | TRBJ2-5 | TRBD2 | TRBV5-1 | CASSLASGRARGETQYF | TGCGCCAGCAGCTTAGCTAGCGGGAGGGCCCGGGGAGAGACCCAGTACTTC
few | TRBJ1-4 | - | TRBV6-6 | CASSYPPRVGEKLFF | TGTGCCAGCAGTTACCCTCCGAGGGTTGGTGAAAAACTGTTTTTT
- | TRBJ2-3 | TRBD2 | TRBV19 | CASNGLAHTTDTQYF | TGTGCCAGTAACGGACTAGCCCACACCACAGATACGCAGTATTTT
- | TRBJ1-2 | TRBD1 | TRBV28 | CASSLGQNYGYTF | TGTGCCAGCAGTTTGGGACAGAACTATGGCTACACCTTC